The T cell receptor beta chain under discussion was sequenced for a study of technical replicates of blood from a few donors. Per the germline V gene, CDR1 is LGHNA and CDR2 is YNFKEQ. The V gene lost 1 base and the J gene lost 8 bases, with 14 bases spanning the gap. The CDR3 is 14 residues long. Data came from immunoSEQ multiplex PCR; TCRdb stores just in-frame clones and leaves some out. The sample contains tens of thousands of clones, less than 99% of which appear only once. The receptor was derived from a human donor in good health. This chain links TRBV4-2 with TRBJ1-2, with D possibly being TRBD1 (6 bases). Sequenced sample: T cells isolated from PBMCs. This chain's CDR3 is CASSQVVGAQGYTF. The CDR3 nucleotides are TGTGCCAGCAGCCAAGTAGTGGGGGCGCAGGGCTACACCTTC.